These 10 T cell receptor beta chains originate from one sample sequenced in a study of cytomegalovirus exposure and HLA in healthy donors. Sequencing used immunoSEQ multiplex PCR; TCRdb keeps in-frame clones, though not all of them. The table lists 100,000 to 120,000 clones, approximately 89% of them singletons. The sample consisted of PBMCs. The receptors here all came from a woman under 30 in good health and CMV-seronegative.

The V call is TRBV18, the J call TRBJ2-1; TRBD2 agrees at 11 bases. The J segment lost 7 bases and the V segment lost 4 bases, leaving 9 bases of the junction unmatched. The CDR3 has 16 amino acids. Looked up from germline, CDR1 is KGHSH and CDR2 is LQKENI. CDR3 region: CASSLVAGGPLNEQFF. CDR3 bases: TGTGCCAGCTCACTCGTAGCGGGAGGGCCTCTGAATGAGCAGTTCTTC.

This chain uses TRBV28 with TRBJ2-3, with D perhaps TRBD1 (5 bases). Germline values: CDR1 MDHEN, CDR2 SYDVKM. V dropped 11 bases and J dropped 3 bases, with 21 bases sitting between them. This CDR3 is built from 15 residues. The CDR3 sequence: CASRISQGGTDTQYF. The CDR3 DNA sequence: TGTGCCTCCCGAATCAGCCAGGGCGGAACAGATACGCAGTATTTT.

This chain links TRBV30 with TRBJ2-5, with D possibly matching TRBD2 (6 bases). V lost 0 bases and J 6 bases, leaving 17 bases between the germline ends. This CDR3 comprises 15 residues. Per the germline V gene, CDR1 is GTSNPN and CDR2 is SVGIG (reference sequence). CDR3 region: CAWSVRGLWGQTQYF. For the CDR3, the DNA is TGTGCCTGGAGTGTACGGGGACTCTGGGGTCAGACCCAGTACTTC.

The V call is TRBV4-1, the J call TRBJ1-4; possible D gene TRBD1, 6 bases. The V gene lost 3 bases and the J gene lost 5 bases, with 13 bases spanning the gap. CDR1 is MGHRA, CDR2 YSYEKL, per germline. This CDR3 comprises 15 residues. CDR3 DNA: TGCGCCAGCAGCCATAGACAGGCGTTCAATGAAAAACTGTTTTTT. Residues: CASSHRQAFNEKLFF.

This chain joins TRBV11-1 and TRBJ2-7, with a tentative D call TRBD2 (7 bases). Germline V lookup: CDR1 SGHAT, CDR2 FQDESV (reference sequence). V lost 2 bases and J lost 6, with 14 bases in between. The CDR3 extends over 14 amino acids. The CDR3 nucleotides read TGTGCCAGCAGCTTACCCACAGGGAGGGGCGAGCAGTACTTC. Protein product: CASSLPTGRGEQYF. Looking up the rest from reference TRBV11-1 and TRBJ2-7 gives the full variable domain: EAEVAQSPRYKITEKSQAVAFWCDPISGHATLYWYRQILGQGPELLVQFQDESVVDDSQLPKDRFSAERLKGVDSTLKIQPAELGDSAMYLCASSLPTGRGEQYFGPGTRLTVT.

The chain recombines TRBV9 with TRBJ2-3; D is uncertain. The germline V gene has CDR1 SGDLS and CDR2 YYNGEE. The CDR3 runs to 14 residues. V was pared by 1 base and J by 2 bases, with 8 bases between. Written as DNA, the CDR3 is TGTGCCAGCAGCGTAAGCCCCACCACAGATACGCAGTATTTT. It specifies CASSVSPTTDTQYF.

In the case of this clone: The same CDR3 also results from other DNA sequences found in this sample. This rearrangement joins TRBV30 to TRBJ1-5, with D unclear. The CDR3 extends over 13 amino acids. Between the trimmed V and J ends, which lost 0 bases and 0 bases, there was a span of 3 bases. Germline CDR1 is GTSNPN and CDR2 is SVGIG (reference sequence). CDR3 amino acids: CAWSVSSNQPQHF. CDR3 nucleotide sequence: TGTGCCTGGAGTGTTAGTAGCAATCAGCCCCAGCATTTT.

The genes are TRBV7-9 and TRBJ1-2, with TRBD1 as a possible D gene (5 bases). The CDR3 loop spans 13 amino acids. Germline V lookup: CDR1 SEHNR, CDR2 FQNEAQ (reference sequence). Trimming stripped 5 bases from V and 7 bases from J, with 14 bases between. Here the CDR3 reads CASSPGRKSGYTF. The CDR3 DNA follows: TGTGCCAGCAGCCCAGGGAGGAAGAGTGGCTACACCTTC.

The chain joins TRBV11-2 to TRBJ2-7, with D tentatively TRBD2 (6 bases). The germline V and J ends were trimmed by 9 bases and 2 bases, with 14 bases remaining between them. CDR3 length equals 13 residues. CDR1 and CDR2 from the germline V gene are SGHAT and FQNNGV. The CDR3 loop reads CARRRDSTYEQYF. CDR3 nucleotides: TGTGCCAGGCGGAGGGACTCTACCTACGAGCAGTACTTC.

The V gene is TRBV10-3, the J gene TRBJ2-7; D is unresolved. Trimming removed 2 bases from V and 1 base from J, with 6 bases in between. Germline CDR1 is ENHRY and CDR2 is SYGVKD. This CDR3 has 13 amino acids. The CDR3 here is CAISEVQSYEQYF. In DNA, the CDR3 is TGTGCCATCAGTGAGGTACAGTCCTACGAGCAGTACTTC.